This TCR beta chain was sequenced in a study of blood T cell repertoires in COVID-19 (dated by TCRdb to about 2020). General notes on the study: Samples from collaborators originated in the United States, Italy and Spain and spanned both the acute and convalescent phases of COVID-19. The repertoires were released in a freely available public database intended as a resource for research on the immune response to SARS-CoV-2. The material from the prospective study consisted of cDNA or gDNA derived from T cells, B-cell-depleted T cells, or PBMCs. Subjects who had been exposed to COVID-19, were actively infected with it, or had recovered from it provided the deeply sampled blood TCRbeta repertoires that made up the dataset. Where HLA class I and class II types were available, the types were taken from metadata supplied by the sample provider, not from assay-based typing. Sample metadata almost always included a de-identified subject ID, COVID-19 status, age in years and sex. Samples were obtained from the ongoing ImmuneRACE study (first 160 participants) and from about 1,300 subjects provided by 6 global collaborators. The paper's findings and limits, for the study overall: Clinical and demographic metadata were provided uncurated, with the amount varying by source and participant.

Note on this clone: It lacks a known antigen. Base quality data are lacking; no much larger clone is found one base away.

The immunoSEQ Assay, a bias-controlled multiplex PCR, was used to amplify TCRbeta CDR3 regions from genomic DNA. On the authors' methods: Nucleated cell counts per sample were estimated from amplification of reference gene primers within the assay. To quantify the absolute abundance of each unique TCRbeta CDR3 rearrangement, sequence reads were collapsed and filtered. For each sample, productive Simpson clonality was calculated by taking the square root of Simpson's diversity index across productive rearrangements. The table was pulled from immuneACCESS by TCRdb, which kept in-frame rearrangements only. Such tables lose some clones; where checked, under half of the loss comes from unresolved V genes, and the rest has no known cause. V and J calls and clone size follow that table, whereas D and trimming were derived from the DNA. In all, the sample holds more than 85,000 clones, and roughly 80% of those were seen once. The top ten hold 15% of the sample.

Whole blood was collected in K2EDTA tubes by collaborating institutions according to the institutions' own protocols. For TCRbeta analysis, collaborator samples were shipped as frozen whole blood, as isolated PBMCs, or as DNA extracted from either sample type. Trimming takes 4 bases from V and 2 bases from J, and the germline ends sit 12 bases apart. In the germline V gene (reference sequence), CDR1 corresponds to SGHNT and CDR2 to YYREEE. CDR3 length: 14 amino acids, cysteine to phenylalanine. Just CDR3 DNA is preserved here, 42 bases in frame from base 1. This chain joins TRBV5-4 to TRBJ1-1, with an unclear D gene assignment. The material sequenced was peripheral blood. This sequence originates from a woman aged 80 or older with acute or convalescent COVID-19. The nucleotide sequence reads TGTGCCAGCAGCCCCTTTCAGTACAACACTGAAGCTTTCTTT. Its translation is CASSPFQYNTEAFF. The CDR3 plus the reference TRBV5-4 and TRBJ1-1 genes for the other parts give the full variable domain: ETGVTQSPTHLIKTRGQQVTLRCSSQSGHNTVSWYQQALGQGPQFIFQYYREEENGRGNFPPRFSGLQFPNYSSELNVNALELDDSALYLCASSPFQYNTEAFFGQGTRLTVV.